This passage covers 31 T cell receptor beta chains from one sample sequenced in a study of neurological immune-mediated disorders. As to time point: longitudinal time-point 2. One entry per CDR3 protein, called by TCRdb with MiXCR from the 5' RACE reads. The table has roughly 49,000 distinct CDR3 sequences, over 10% seen once. The sequenced material came from PBMCs. Every receptor here comes from a male donor with HTLV-1-associated myelopathy (HAM/TSP).

This clonotype was recorded many times. The gene calls are TRBV20-1 and TRBJ2-1, with 14 bases that match TRBD2. The CDR3 runs 19 residues. V shed 1 base and J 6 bases; nucleotides not matched to a gene: 14. Per the germline V gene, CDR1 is DFQATT and CDR2 is SNEGSKA (reference sequence). The CDR3 loop reads CSARGWGLAGEKNINEQFF. CDR3 DNA sequence: TGCAGTGCTAGAGGTTGGGGACTAGCGGGGGAAAAGAATATCAATGAGCAGTTCTTC.

This clonotype was seen at least ten times. The chain uses TRBV20-1 and TRBJ1-5, with 8 bases fitting TRBD1. The germline CDR1 and CDR2 sequences are DFQATT and SNEGSKA (reference sequence). J gave up 1 base and V 3 bases, and 2 bases lay outside the gene matches. The CDR3 runs to 14 residues. CDR3 region: CSARDRVSNQPQHF. Here the CDR3 DNA reads TGCAGTGCTAGGGACAGGGTAAGCAATCAGCCCCAGCATTTT.

This clonotype was counted ten times or more. The J gene is TRBJ2-2, the V gene TRBV2, with D perhaps assigned TRBD1 or TRBD2 (5 bases each). This CDR3 is built from 16 residues. Germline V CDR1 and CDR2: SNHLY, FYNNEI. The V end was cut by 5 bases, the J end by 7 bases, with 20 bases between. As DNA, the CDR3 is TGTGCCAGCAGTTCAGCAGGGACGCAATTGGTCGGGGAGCTGTTTTTT. It codes for CASSSAGTQLVGELFF.

This clonotype was seen repeatedly, ten times or more. The chain has TRBV5-1 and TRBJ1-6; D is unresolved. Germline V lookup: CDR1 SGHRS, CDR2 YFSETQ. This CDR3 spans 14 amino acids. V lost 4 bases and J 8 bases, leaving 13 bases between the germline ends. CDR3 amino acids: CASSETHGDSPLHF. The DNA of the CDR3 is TGCGCCAGCAGCGAGACCCATGGGGATTCACCCCTCCACTTT.

There are a few counts of this clonotype. The genes are TRBV19 and TRBJ1-1; 7 bases match TRBD1. CDR1 is LNHDA and CDR2 is SQIVND in the germline V gene (reference sequence). CDR3 size: 14 residues. The trim removed 5 bases at V and 4 bases at J, leaving 7 bases unmatched. The CDR3 region is CASSSKGAGTEAFF. The CDR3 DNA follows: TGTGCCAGTAGTTCAAAGGGGGCTGGCACTGAAGCTTTCTTT.

Sample share makes this clonotype medium-sized. The chain is built from TRBV6-5 and TRBJ1-5; a possible D gene is TRBD1 (5 bases). V shed 6 bases and J shed 2 bases, with 20 bases lying between them. The CDR3 totals 17 residues. Germline CDR1 is MNHEY and CDR2 is SVGAGI. CDR3 in amino acids: CASRSVRGAGRNQPQHF. DNA for the CDR3: TGTGCCAGCAGATCTGTGCGGGGAGCAGGGCGCAATCAGCCCCAGCATTTT.

The rearrangement joins TRBV3-1 to TRBJ1-5, with D maybe TRBD1 (6 bases). V lost 2 bases, J lost 5 bases, and 10 bases lay in between. The CDR3 runs 14 residues. Germline V lookup: CDR1 LGHDT, CDR2 YNNKEL (reference sequence). CDR3 bases: TGTGCCAGCAGCCAATTACCAGGGGATCAGCCCCAGCATTTT. Translation gives CASSQLPGDQPQHF.

This clonotype was recorded a few times. The J gene is TRBJ2-3, the V gene TRBV5-1; D tentatively reads TRBD1 or TRBD2 (6 bases each). V lost 6 bases, J lost 3 bases, and 11 bases lay in between. CDR3 size: 13 residues. Germline V lookup: CDR1 SGHRS, CDR2 YFSETQ. The CDR3 region has the DNA TGCGCCAGCACCTGGAGGGGGACAGATACGCAGTATTTT. Translated: CASTWRGTDTQYF.

Many counts were recorded for this clonotype. The CDR3 sequence is CSASPNPEKLFF. CDR3 coding DNA: TGCAGTGCTAGTCCGAACCCTGAAAAACTGTTTTTT. This chain links TRBV20-1 with TRBJ1-4; D not certain. The CDR3 is 12 residues long. V dropped 3 bases and J dropped 7 bases, with 9 bases sitting between them. CDR1 and CDR2 from the germline V gene are DFQATT and SNEGSKA (reference sequence).

At least ten counts were recorded for this clonotype. The rearrangement links TRBV5-1 to TRBJ2-5; the match to TRBD1 covers 8 bases. The CDR3 contains 13 residues. Germline CDR1 is SGHRS and CDR2 is YFSETQ. With 4 bases clipped from V and 4 bases from J, the junction kept 3 bases outside the gene matches. CDR3 bases: TGCGCCAGCAGCAGAGACAGGGGAGAGACCCAGTACTTC. Its translation: CASSRDRGETQYF.

About this clonotype itself: The junction departs from the called germline gene at one end, perhaps through a read error. The J gene is TRBJ1-5, the V gene TRBV15, with D possibly matching TRBD1 (5 bases). This CDR3 comprises 14 residues. Germline V gene sequence: CDR1 LNHNV, CDR2 YYDKDF (reference sequence). The CDR3 region is CATSRRQSNQPHHF. The CDR3 nucleotides read TGTGCCACCTCCCGGAGACAGAGCAATCAGCCCCATCATTTT.

Concerning this clonotype itself: At one boundary the junction diverges from the germline segment, which might be a read error. This chain connects TRBV5-1 to TRBJ1-1, with 10 bases lining up with TRBD1. The CDR3 runs to 15 residues. CDR1 is SGHRS and CDR2 is YFSETQ in the germline V gene. Written as DNA, the CDR3 is TGCGCCAGTAGCTTGGTGACAGGGGGCTTCACTGAAGCTTTCTTT. Translating it yields CASSLVTGGFTEAFF.

This CDR3 is CASSGGRKLFF. The CDR3 DNA reads as TGTGCCAGCTCAGGGGGAAGAAAACTGTTTTTT. V and J are TRBV28 and TRBJ1-4, with 7 nucleotides matching TRBD1. The V and J ends lost 8 bases and 10 bases, in that order; junction bases with no gene match: 4. Per germline, CDR1 MDHEN and CDR2 SYDVKM. The CDR3 spans 11 residues.

This clonotype was counted ten times or more. This rearrangement joins TRBV12-3 or TRBV12-4 to TRBJ1-5; perhaps TRBD1 as D (6 bases). V lost 2 bases, J lost 7 bases, and 18 bases lay in between. This CDR3 is 16 amino acids long. DNA of the CDR3: TGTGCCAGCAGTTTAACCGGAAGGGGGGGCGGACAGCCCCAGCATTTT. Translated, it gives CASSLTGRGGGQPQHF.

The gene calls are TRBV9 and TRBJ2-3; maybe TRBD1 (5 bases). V was clipped by 3 bases and J by 6 bases, with 14 bases between them. In germline, CDR1 is SGDLS, CDR2 YYNGEE. The length of the CDR3 is 14 residues. The CDR3 nucleotides read TGTGCCAGCAGCGCAGGACACCTGCGGGATACGCAGTATTTT. Protein product: CASSAGHLRDTQYF.

The J gene is TRBJ1-2, the V gene TRBV7-9; 11 nucleotides agree with TRBD1. The V gene's germline CDR1 is SEHNR and CDR2 FQNEAQ (reference sequence). The CDR3 has 15 residues. Trimming cost V 6 bases and J 6 bases; bases outside gene matches: 9. For the CDR3, the DNA is TGTGCCAGCAGAGGCGGGACAGGGGGATTCGATGGCTACACCTTC. This encodes CASRGGTGGFDGYTF.

This clonotype was seen at least ten times. V gene TRBV5-5 combines with J gene TRBJ2-2; D remains unclear. Germline V gene sequence: CDR1 SGHKS, CDR2 YYEKEE (reference sequence). Deletions cut 2 bases from V and 0 bases from J, with 8 bases between. The CDR3 has 15 amino acids. The CDR3 loop reads CASSLGRANTGELFF. CDR3 nucleotides: TGTGCCAGCAGCTTAGGACGAGCGAACACCGGGGAGCTGTTTTTT.

This clonotype was picked up many times. CDR3 residues: CASSFYRGQETQYF. The CDR3 coding sequence is TGCGCCAGCAGCTTCTACAGGGGTCAAGAGACCCAGTACTTC. The chain couples TRBV5-1 to TRBJ2-5, with 7 bases lining up with TRBD1. The CDR3 runs to 14 residues. Germline loops: CDR1 SGHRS, CDR2 YFSETQ. J lost 2 bases, V lost 2 bases, and 3 bases had no gene match.

This clonotype was picked up many times. The chain uses TRBV29-1 and TRBJ2-5; 12 bases match TRBD1. CDR3 length: 14 amino acids. Germline lookup yields CDR1 SQVTM and CDR2 ANQGSEA. V trimming: 7 bases; J trimming: 2 bases; junction bases outside the gene matches: 5. Written as DNA, the CDR3 is TGCAGCGGGGGACAGGGGGCGATTCAAGAGACCCAGTACTTC. Protein sequence: CSGGQGAIQETQYF.

This clonotype was counted ten times or more. The genes are TRBV5-1 and TRBJ2-5; D may be TRBD1 or TRBD2 (5 bases each). V shed 0 bases and J shed 4 bases, with 13 bases lying between them. This CDR3 region has 15 residues. Germline V gene data show CDR1 as SGHRS and CDR2 as YFSETQ. Written as DNA, the CDR3 is TGCGCCAGCAGCTTGGATGCTAGTGGGGGAGAGACCCAGTACTTC. It encodes CASSLDASGGETQYF.

This clonotype was seen at least ten times. This chain connects TRBV28 to TRBJ2-2; 7 nucleotides agree with TRBD2. Germline CDR1 is MDHEN and CDR2 is SYDVKM. Unmatched junction bases numbered 3, after V lost 5 bases and J lost 3 bases. The CDR3 totals 14 residues. The CDR3 sequence: CASSGGEDTGELFF. The CDR3, as DNA: TGTGCCAGCAGTGGGGGGGAGGACACCGGGGAGCTGTTTTTT.

At least ten counts were recorded for this clonotype. The gene calls are TRBV10-3 and TRBJ2-5, with no clear D. V lost 3 bases, J lost 7 bases, and 15 bases lay in between. CDR1 ENHRY and CDR2 SYGVKD come from the germline V gene. This CDR3 comprises 14 residues. This CDR3 reads CAISDSLKVTTQYF. The CDR3 DNA sequence: TGTGCCATCAGTGATAGTCTAAAGGTCACGACCCAGTACTTC.

This clonotype was observed many times. The chain combines TRBV28 with TRBJ2-3; D not certain. The germline V gene encodes CDR1 MDHEN and CDR2 SYDVKM. V was clipped by 5 bases and J by 0 bases, with 3 bases between them. CDR3 size: 12 residues. The CDR3 region is CASSTSTDTQYF. The DNA of the CDR3 is TGTGCCAGCAGTACTAGCACAGATACGCAGTATTTT.

At least ten counts were recorded for this clonotype. The chain has TRBV5-1 and TRBJ1-2; D not resolved. Trimming took off 3 bases at V and 4 bases at J, with 16 bases between the two ends. Germline V gene sequence: CDR1 SGHRS, CDR2 YFSETQ. The CDR3 runs to 15 residues. CDR3 sequence reads: CASSSDGSSPYGYTF. The CDR3 DNA reads TGCGCCAGCAGCTCGGACGGATCTTCTCCCTATGGCTACACCTTC.

The gene calls are TRBV19 and TRBJ1-1; TRBD1 might be the D (5 bases). With 5 bases removed from V and 8 bases from J, the gap between germline ends came to 15 bases. The CDR3 is 13 residues long. CDR1 is LNHDA and CDR2 is SQIVND in the germline V gene (reference sequence). CDR3 sequence: CASSDFREKEAFF. CDR3 DNA: TGTGCCAGTAGTGACTTCAGGGAGAAGGAAGCTTTCTTT.

This clonotype was seen at least ten times. The chain links TRBV20-1 to TRBJ2-5; 8 bases fit TRBD2. The CDR3 covers 15 residues. Germline loops: CDR1 DFQATT, CDR2 SNEGSKA (reference sequence). V gave up 1 base and J gave up 2 bases; unmatched junction bases: 6. The CDR3 nucleotides are TGCAGTGCTAGAGTGTGGACTAGCTATCAAGAGACCCAGTACTTC. Protein sequence: CSARVWTSYQETQYF.

A few counts support this clonotype. The chain employs TRBV5-1 and TRBJ2-1; D gene ambiguous. CDR1 is SGHRS, CDR2 YFSETQ, per germline. V lost 0 bases and J lost 4, with 5 bases in between. The CDR3 is 13 amino acids. As DNA, the CDR3 is TGCGCCAGCAGCTTGGGGGTGTACAATGAGCAGTTCTTC. Its translation: CASSLGVYNEQFF.

This clonotype was recorded many times. V and J are TRBV27 and TRBJ2-5; D is unclear. V lost 6 bases, J lost 5 bases, and 10 bases lay in between. The CDR3 has 12 amino acids. Per germline, CDR1 MNHEY and CDR2 SMNVEV (reference sequence). The CDR3 DNA sequence: TGTGCCAGCAGCGGCGGTCGGGAGACCCAGTACTTC. This encodes CASSGGRETQYF.

Many counts were recorded for this clonotype. The genes are TRBV10-2 and TRBJ2-1; 8 bases align to TRBD1. From germline, CDR1 is WSHSY and CDR2 SAAADI. Trimming at V came to 3 bases and at J to 8 bases, leaving 9 bases not matched to a gene. This CDR3 region has 15 residues. The CDR3 region is CASSDLDRGGHEQFF. CDR3 coding DNA: TGCGCCAGCAGTGACCTAGACAGGGGTGGGCATGAGCAGTTCTTC.

V and J are TRBV12-3 or TRBV12-4 and TRBJ1-6; D is undetermined. The CDR3 covers 14 residues. Trimming took off 5 bases at V and 7 bases at J, with 12 bases between the two ends. The CDR3 reads CASSPGRLNSPLHF. In DNA form, the CDR3 reads TGTGCCAGCAGTCCCGGGAGACTCAATTCACCCCTCCACTTT.

This clonotype was detected many times. The V gene is TRBV2, the J gene TRBJ2-6; 10 bases align to TRBD1. The V gene end was trimmed by 6 bases and the J gene end by 0 bases; junction bases not matched to a gene: 11. Germline CDR1 and CDR2: SNHLY and FYNNEI. The CDR3 is 19 amino acids. This CDR3 reads CASSSPSGTGVSGANVLTF. For the CDR3, the DNA is TGTGCCAGCAGCAGCCCGTCCGGGACAGGGGTCTCTGGGGCCAACGTCCTGACTTTC.